These 14 T cell receptor beta chains were sequenced from one sample in a study of T cell responses to AZD1222 COVID-19 vaccine. Generated by immunoSEQ multiplex PCR, the TCRdb table keeps only in-frame clones and is missing some. There are some 180,000 clones in the sample; roughly 88% occur only once, and more than 0.4% lies in the top ten. The sample was peripheral blood, taken on day 0 of AZD1222 vaccination. The receptors originated from an adult in good health.

V gene TRBV5-4 combines with J gene TRBJ2-7; TRBD1 aligns across 11 bases. V was clipped by 7 bases and J by 5 bases; unmatched bases: 2. The CDR3 consists of 12 residues. The germline gives CDR1 SGHNT, CDR2 YYREEE (reference sequence). The CDR3 is CASRDRGDEQYF. The CDR3 nucleotides read TGTGCCAGCCGGGACAGGGGGGACGAGCAGTACTTC.

This clone appeared once. The V call is TRBV15, the J call TRBJ1-2; D uncertain. Germline assignment: CDR1 LNHNV and CDR2 YYDKDF (reference sequence). V was shortened by 1 base and J by 4 bases, with 16 bases between the two germline ends. This CDR3 spans 16 amino acids. CDR3 in DNA: TGTGCCACCAGCAGAGTCAGGCAGACATCCACCTATGGCTACACCTTC. Protein product: CATSRVRQTSTYGYTF.

The chain links TRBV2 to TRBJ1-1; TRBD1 matches at 8 bases. The CDR3 has 13 residues. V lost 9 bases to trimming and J lost 1 base; unmatched junction nucleotides: 4. From germline, CDR1 is SNHLY and CDR2 FYNNEI. The CDR3 region has the DNA TGTGCCAGAAAGACAGGGGAGAACACTGAAGCTTTCTTT. Translated, it gives CARKTGENTEAFF. The full variable domain, rest sourced from reference TRBV2 and TRBJ1-1, is EPEVTQTPSHQVTQMGQEVILRCVPISNHLYFYWYRQILGQKVEFLVSFYNNEISEKSEIFDDQFSVERPDGSNFTLKIRSTKLEDSAMYFCARKTGENTEAFFGQGTRLTVV.

This sequence joins TRBV5-4 and TRBJ1-1; tentatively, D is TRBD1 (6 bases). The V and J ends lost 0 bases and 8 bases respectively, with 14 bases between them. This CDR3 region has 14 residues. CDR1 is SGHNT, CDR2 YYREEE, per germline (reference sequence). The CDR3 region is CASSLVQGRVEAFF. DNA of the CDR3: TGTGCCAGCAGCTTGGTACAGGGAAGGGTAGAAGCTTTCTTT.

This clone was counted a single time. V and J are TRBV11-3 and TRBJ2-1; D perhaps matches TRBD1 (6 bases). The CDR3 extends over 15 amino acids. Germline lookup yields CDR1 SGHNT and CDR2 YENEEA. Trimming removed 5 bases from V and 7 bases from J, with 18 bases in between. The CDR3 coding sequence is TGTGCCAGCAGCCCCGAGCAGGGTAGGGGGAATGAGCAGTTCTTC. It is translated as CASSPEQGRGNEQFF. Full variable domain (rest looked up from reference TRBV11-3 and TRBJ2-1): EAGVVQSPRYKIIEKKQPVAFWCNPISGHNTLYWYLQNLGQGPELLIRYENEEAVDDSQLPKDRFSAERLKGVDSTLKIQPAELGDSAVYLCASSPEQGRGNEQFFGPGTRLTVL.

Turning to this clone: The junction and the germline gene differ at one end; a read error may be behind it. This sequence joins TRBV7-7 and TRBJ2-7, with 7 bases matching TRBD1. Germline V gives CDR1 SSHAT, CDR2 FNYEAQ (reference sequence). This CDR3 spans 13 amino acids. The CDR3 DNA reads as TGTGCTAGCAGCTTTGGGACAGAGTACGAGCAGTACTTC. It translates to CASSFGTEYEQYF.

The rearrangement links TRBV28 to TRBJ2-2, with 10 nucleotides matching TRBD2. This CDR3 contains 15 residues. J lost 4 bases, V lost 5 bases, and 4 bases had no gene match. Germline V CDR1 and CDR2: MDHEN, SYDVKM. The CDR3 spells CASSLAGASTGELFF. The CDR3 nucleotides are TGTGCCAGCAGTCTAGCGGGAGCGAGCACCGGGGAGCTGTTTTTT.

J is TRBJ1-2 and V is TRBV30, with 7 bases that match TRBD1. The CDR3 extends over 14 amino acids. With 5 bases clipped from V and 0 bases from J, the junction kept 6 bases outside the gene matches. Germline lookup yields CDR1 GTSNPN and CDR2 SVGIG (reference sequence). In DNA form, the CDR3 reads TGTGCCTGGGAATGGACAGGCACTAACTATGGCTACACCTTC. It yields the protein CAWEWTGTNYGYTF.

This rearrangement joins TRBV7-8 to TRBJ2-7; 8 positions agree with TRBD1. The CDR3 is 14 residues long. Germline V gives CDR1 SGHVS, CDR2 FQNEAQ. Trimming removed 5 bases from V and 4 bases from J; junction bases left unmatched: 7. The CDR3 DNA sequence: TGTGCCAGCAGCCAGGACAGGGTGATGTACGAGCAGTACTTC. Its protein is CASSQDRVMYEQYF.

The chain joins TRBV28 to TRBJ1-1; D gene uncertain. Germline V gene data show CDR1 as MDHEN and CDR2 as SYDVKM. Trimming cost V 3 bases and J 8 bases, with 19 bases left between them. The CDR3 is 15 residues long. The CDR3 DNA reads TGTGCCAGCAGTTTTTTCTCAGTACCACTATCGGAAGCTTTCTTT. Translation: CASSFFSVPLSEAFF.

This sequence joins TRBV10-3 and TRBJ1-2; D call uncertain. CDR1 and CDR2 from the germline V gene are ENHRY and SYGVKD. Trimming stripped 8 bases from V and 8 bases from J, with 12 bases between. The CDR3 extends over 11 amino acids. CDR3 in DNA: TGTGCCATCGGAGGAAGGTGGGGCTACACCTTC. Amino acid sequence: CAIGGRWGYTF.

This chain uses TRBV9 with TRBJ1-2; TRBD1 agrees at 7 bases. The CDR3 totals 15 residues. Germline V CDR1 and CDR2: SGDLS, YYNGEE. V gave up 0 bases and J gave up 6 bases; unmatched junction bases: 8. CDR3 nucleotide sequence: TGTGCCAGCAGCGTAGCTGGACAGGCCAAGCATGGCTACACCTTC. It translates to CASSVAGQAKHGYTF.

The chain carries TRBV27 and TRBJ1-1, with D unclear. This CDR3 has 13 residues. CDR1 MNHEY and CDR2 SMNVEV come from the germline V gene (reference sequence). Deletions cut 6 bases from V and 0 bases from J, with 8 bases between. This CDR3 is CASRGLLNTEAFF. The CDR3 DNA reads as TGTGCCAGCAGGGGCTTACTGAACACTGAAGCTTTCTTT.

The chain is built from TRBV28 and TRBJ1-4; the match to TRBD1 covers 7 bases. CDR3 length: 15 residues. V lost 1 base and J lost 5; bases outside the gene matches: 4. The germline gives CDR1 MDHEN, CDR2 SYDVKM. CDR3 nucleotides: TGTGCCAGCAGTTTATATCCAGGGGGGAATGAAAAACTGTTTTTT. Translating gives CASSLYPGGNEKLFF.